What follows are 14 T cell receptor beta chains derived from one specimen sequenced in a study of T-cell memory formation after mild COVID-19. TCRdb re-analysed the 5' RACE reads in MiXCR, keeping a single row per CDR3 protein. Among tens of thousands of distinct CDR3 sequences, more than 10% were seen once, and the ten largest hold around 24%. Material: PBMCs or a T cell subset sorted from them (not recorded which). Receptors originate from a man younger than 35 who had mild COVID-19 (a few samples of this study predate the infection). Cell type and time point are not known.

This clonotype has at least ten counts. The J gene is TRBJ2-7, the V gene TRBV7-8; TRBD2 matches at 10 bases. CDR3 length: 15 amino acids. V trimming: 5 bases; J trimming: 5 bases; junction bases outside the gene matches: 9. Germline V gives CDR1 SGHVS, CDR2 FQNEAQ. The CDR3 reads CASSPEAGGTHEQYF. The CDR3 coding sequence is TGTGCCAGCAGCCCAGAAGCGGGGGGGACCCACGAGCAGTACTTC.

This clonotype showed up many times. J is TRBJ2-5 and V is TRBV20-1, with D tentatively TRBD2 (5 bases). There are 12 residues in the CDR3. Trimming cost V 3 bases and J 5 bases, with 10 bases left between them. The V gene's germline CDR1 is DFQATT and CDR2 SNEGSKA (reference sequence). For the CDR3, the DNA is TGCAGTGCTAGCGAGGGCCGGGAGACCCAGTACTTC. Its translation: CSASEGRETQYF.

The chain uses TRBV12-3 or TRBV12-4 and TRBJ1-1; D remains unclear. The CDR3 is 12 residues long. The ends were cut back, 3 bases at V and 5 bases at J, with 7 bases in the middle. CDR3 coding DNA: TGTGCCAGCAGTTTTCATGGTACTGAAGCTTTCTTT. The encoded protein is CASSFHGTEAFF.

V is TRBV9 and J is TRBJ2-7, with 7 nucleotides matching TRBD1. Germline CDR1 and CDR2: SGDLS and YYNGEE. There are 21 residues in the CDR3. The V gene end was trimmed by 0 bases and the J gene end by 0 bases; junction bases not matched to a gene: 21. In DNA form, the CDR3 reads TGTGCCAGCAGCGTAGAAGGTATGCCGGACAGGACAACCTTAGACTCCTACGAGCAGTACGTC. This codes for CASSVEGMPDRTTLDSYEQYV.

The chain joins TRBV7-9 to TRBJ1-1; the D is unclear. V gave up 3 bases and J gave up 6 bases, with 11 bases separating them. This CDR3 comprises 13 residues. The germline V gene has CDR1 SEHNR and CDR2 FQNEAQ (reference sequence). This CDR3 is CASSLRVTAEAFF. The CDR3 DNA follows: TGTGCCAGCAGCTTGAGGGTCACGGCTGAAGCTTTCTTT.

This clonotype was observed many times. CDR3 amino acids: CASSQGVNEQFF. CDR3 DNA sequence: TGTGCCAGCAGCCAAGGGGTAAATGAGCAGTTCTTC. V is TRBV4-2 and J is TRBJ2-1; D call uncertain. CDR3 length: 12 amino acids. The V end lost 1 base, the J end lost 7 bases, and 5 bases lay between the germline ends. Germline V gene sequence: CDR1 LGHNA, CDR2 YNFKEQ.

The sample holds a few counts of this clonotype. The chain carries TRBV5-1 and TRBJ2-5, with a tentative D call TRBD2 (6 bases). The CDR3 sequence is 14 residues long. The V end lost 4 bases, the J end lost 5 bases, and 15 bases lay between the germline ends. CDR1 is SGHRS, CDR2 YFSETQ, per germline. CDR3 nucleotides: TGCGCCAGCAGCGTGGCCGAGGGGAGGGAGACCCAGTACTTC. Translated, it gives CASSVAEGRETQYF.

To note about this clonotype: An end of the junction differs from the germline gene, which may be a read error. The chain joins TRBV7-7 to TRBJ2-2, with a tentative D call TRBD1 (6 bases). Looked up from germline, CDR1 is SSHAT and CDR2 is FNYEAQ (reference sequence). There are 13 residues in the CDR3. CDR3 residues: CASSNTGSGELFF. The CDR3, as DNA: TGTGCTAGCAGCAATACAGGGTCCGGGGAGCTGTTTTTT.

In this sample, this clonotype turned up many times. The chain recombines TRBV9 with TRBJ2-1, with D perhaps being TRBD1 or TRBD2 (5 bases each). The CDR3 runs to 15 residues. Germline V gives CDR1 SGDLS, CDR2 YYNGEE. Trimming pared 4 bases from V and 0 bases from J, leaving 11 bases between. CDR3 DNA sequence: TGTGCCAGCAGCACCGGGACCACCTCCTACAATGAGCAGTTCTTC. It specifies CASSTGTTSYNEQFF.

The rearrangement uses TRBV6-5 and TRBJ1-1; D is undetermined. The germline gives CDR1 MNHEY, CDR2 SVGAGI. V lost 6 bases and J 1 base, leaving 15 bases between the germline ends. The CDR3 is 15 residues long. The DNA for the CDR3 is TGTGCCAGCAGCCCGTCGGGGTCCTCGAACACTGAAGCTTTCTTT. Translation gives CASSPSGSSNTEAFF.

V gene TRBV6-5 combines with J gene TRBJ1-2; tentative D call: TRBD1 (6 bases). V lost 0 bases to trimming and J lost 0 bases, with 8 bases between them. Germline-derived CDR1 and CDR2 are MNHEY and SVGAGI. This CDR3 region has 15 residues. CDR3 sequence (DNA): TGTGCCAGCAGTTACTCGACAGGTTCTAACTATGGCTACACCTTC. Encoded protein: CASSYSTGSNYGYTF.

The chain combines TRBV11-2 with TRBJ2-5; D remains unclear. V lost 3 bases, J lost 1 base, and 3 bases lay in between. Germline loops: CDR1 SGHAT, CDR2 FQNNGV. The CDR3 consists of 12 residues. CDR3 sequence (DNA): TGTGCCAGCAGCTTTGGCCAAGAGACCCAGTACTTC. It yields the protein CASSFGQETQYF. The whole variable domain, remainder taken from reference TRBV11-2 and TRBJ2-5, is EAGVAQSPRYKIIEKRQSVAFWCNPISGHATLYWYQQILGQGPKLLIQFQNNGVVDDSQLPKDRFSAERLKGVDSTLKIQPAKLEDSAVYLCASSFGQETQYFGPGTRLLVL.

This clonotype was counted only a few times. This rearrangement joins TRBV4-1 to TRBJ2-6, with TRBD2 as a possible D gene (5 bases). Germline assignment: CDR1 MGHRA and CDR2 YSYEKL. Trimming removed 0 bases from V and 3 bases from J, with 6 bases in between. The CDR3 has 15 residues. Here the CDR3 DNA reads TGCGCCAGCAGCCAAGATCGGGGTGGGGCCAACGTCCTGACTTTC. As protein: CASSQDRGGANVLTF.

In this sample, this clonotype turned up a few times. The chain is built from TRBV6-2 or TRBV6-3 and TRBJ1-2; D might be TRBD1 (5 bases). V lost 4 bases and J lost 6, with 21 bases in between. This CDR3 has 16 residues. From germline, CDR1 is MNHEY and CDR2 SVGEGT. The CDR3, as DNA: TGTGCCAGCAGTTTCCTCGATCGGGTGGGGGTCGATGGCTACACCTTC. Its translation: CASSFLDRVGVDGYTF.